This TCR beta chain emerged from a study of Ad26.COV2.S vaccination and SARS-CoV-2 variants. Study-wide context: As a participant in COV1001, the donor was in the Ad26.COV2.S trial arm. By the intramuscular route, Ad26.COV2.S was given once, or twice 56 days apart.

Treatment meaning: approximately 18 received Ad26.COV2.S at low or high dose, single or two shots; about 5 received placebo; per-sample allocation not given. Collection of the samples took place on day 63 after the first injection of vaccine or placebo. Recruitment in Boston yielded a donor of adult age, 18-55 years. On this clone: The antigen is undetermined.

General observations from the study: Total T cell responses may have been underestimated by the TCR breadth and depth analyses.

J gave up 5 bases and V 4 bases, and 12 bases lay outside the gene matches. Germline V gene sequence: CDR1 SGHNT, CDR2 YYREEE (reference sequence). The CDR3 runs 16 residues. The protocol was immunoSEQ multiplex PCR, while the TCRdb copy is restricted to in-frame clones and leaves out a portion. The sample has 410,000 or so clones, 90% seen once. The origin of this receptor is a person aged 18-60 years who received the Ad26.COV2.S COVID-19 vaccine or a placebo. This specimen consisted of peripheral blood, obtained in a trial of Ad26.COV2.S vaccine versus placebo. The chain uses TRBV5-4 and TRBJ2-1, with 7 positions matching TRBD1. The CDR3, as DNA: TGTGCCAGCAGCCCAGAACAGGGGTTAATACACAATGAGCAGTTCTTC. Protein product: CASSPEQGLIHNEQFF.